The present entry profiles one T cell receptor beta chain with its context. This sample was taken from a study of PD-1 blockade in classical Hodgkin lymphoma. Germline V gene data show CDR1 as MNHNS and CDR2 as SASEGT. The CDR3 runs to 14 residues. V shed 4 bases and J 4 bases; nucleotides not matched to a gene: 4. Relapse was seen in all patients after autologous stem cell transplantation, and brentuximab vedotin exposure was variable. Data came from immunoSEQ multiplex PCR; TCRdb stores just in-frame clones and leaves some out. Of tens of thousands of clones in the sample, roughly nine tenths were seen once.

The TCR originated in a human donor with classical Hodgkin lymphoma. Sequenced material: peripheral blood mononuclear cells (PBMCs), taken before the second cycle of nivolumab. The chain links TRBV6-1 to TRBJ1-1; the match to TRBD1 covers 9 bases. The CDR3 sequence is CASSGPGQGTEAFF. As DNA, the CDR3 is TGTGCCAGCAGTGGCCCGGGACAGGGCACTGAAGCTTTCTTT.